The present T cell receptor beta chain was sequenced within a study of blood T cell repertoires in COVID-19. Study information: The United States, Italy and Spain were the sources of the acute and convalescent COVID-19 samples. Sources were T cells, B-cell-depleted T cells, or PBMCs; the material itself was cDNA or gDNA.

CDR3 length: 14 amino acids. The germline gives CDR1 MNHNS, CDR2 SASEGT. Trimming removed 1 base from V and 8 bases from J, with 14 bases in between. Methods used by the authors: Using reference gene primer amplification, nucleated cell counts were estimated. Profiling relied on immunoSEQ multiplex PCR, and the TCRdb table lists in-frame clones only, not all of them. That table furnishes V, J and clone size, whereas the DNA furnished D and trimming. Of hundreds of thousands of clones in the sample, 87% were seen once. This TCR was sampled from a woman in her 50s who had recovered from COVID-19. V and J are TRBV6-1 and TRBJ1-2; D possibly corresponds to TRBD1 (6 bases). Material: peripheral blood. CDR3 DNA sequence: TGTGCCAGCAGTGAAGGGACAGACACAGTGGGCTACACCTTC. This translates into CASSEGTDTVGYTF.